Listed below are T cell receptor beta chains from one sample, sequenced in a study of control samples from healthy donors and cancer patients. The method was immunoSEQ multiplex PCR; TCRdb's version includes in-frame clones alone and lacks a portion of them. The sample records 95,000 to 130,000 clones, around 89% being singletons. Sequenced material: PBMCs. Receptors were obtained from a woman between 45 and 60 years old with colorectal cancer. Both conserved end residues are trimmed from each CDR3. Fields, in order: V gene, J gene, CDR3 protein.

>TRBV2|TRBJ2-3
ASSEPSGSTDTQY
>TRBV6-6|TRBJ1-2
ASSNLRRSGGYGYT
>TRBV9|TRBJ2-7
ASSVDRDPYEQY
>TRBV3-1/TRBV3-2|TRBJ1-6
ASSRDDNSPLH
>TRBV3-1/TRBV3-2|TRBJ1-2
ASSQDVAGGYT
>TRBV5-6|TRBJ1-6
ASSGGFGAKENGQSPLH
>TRBV6-1|TRBJ2-5
ASSDNLGQETQY
>TRBV5-1|TRBJ2-7
ASSWGSGVSYEQY
>TRBV7-9|TRBJ2-3
ASSLQLAGSDTQY
>TRBV5-4|TRBJ2-7
ASSPRVGNHEQY
>TRBV6-1|TRBJ1-1
ASSEGGDRDTEAF
>TRBV14|TRBJ1-1
ASSQVGFGTEAF
>TRBV19|TRBJ2-1
ASSRATSNEQF
>TRBV28|TRBJ2-7
ASSFEGGQDAYEQY
>TRBV3-1/TRBV3-2|TRBJ2-3
ASSQDQPKSTDTQY
>TRBV6-5|TRBJ1-2
ASSSGIRGGYT
>TRBV18|TRBJ1-1
ASSNDRNTEAF
>TRBV27|TRBJ2-7
ASSLKLGLHYEQY
>TRBV7-7|TRBJ2-2
ASSLAQGAGTGELF
>TRBV7-8|TRBJ2-1
ASSLFGPGVLNEQF
>TRBV4-2|TRBJ2-3
ASSQDPSGTVSDTQY
>TRBV11-3|TRBJ2-7
ASRLPPGWESSYEQY
>TRBV5-1|TRBJ1-1
ASSLVGGQTLQAF
>TRBV7-8|TRBJ1-6
ASSFQEAGSYNSPLH
>TRBV12-3/TRBV12-4|TRBJ1-1
ASRYRNTEAF
>TRBV14|TRBJ2-1
ASSQEAGGGADEQF
>TRBV9|TRBJ2-2
ASSVGGTGELF
>TRBV5-8|TRBJ2-1
ASSLQSPSSYNEQF
>TRBV2|TRBJ1-6
ASRATTGAYNSPLH
>TRBV5-1|TRBJ1-4
ASSLEMWGAGEKLF
>TRBV5-4|TRBJ1-1
ASSFPTGQGELNTEAF
>TRBV18|TRBJ1-2
ASSPDQYWGLTSYGYT
>TRBV3-1/TRBV3-2|TRBJ2-5
ASSQQAGPGETQY
>TRBV19|TRBJ1-4
ASSTQAGFGEKLF
>TRBV30|TRBJ1-1
AWSGTEAF
>TRBV29-1|TRBJ2-3
SVSLEDTQY
>TRBV11-2|TRBJ2-7
ASSPSGDYSGEQY
>TRBV27|TRBJ1-3
ASSLLGRPNSGNTIY
>TRBV19|TRBJ1-4
ASSMVQGREKLF
>TRBV27|TRBJ1-1
ASRRGGAAEAF
>TRBV18|TRBJ2-5
ASSPPSRTSETQY
>TRBV3-1/TRBV3-2|TRBJ2-1
ASSHARGGGANEQF
>TRBV5-1|TRBJ2-3
ASSGRAGTDTQY
>TRBV2|TRBJ2-2
ASRMTVTNTGELF
>TRBV27|TRBJ1-2
ASSYARQDRHGYT
>TRBV18|TRBJ2-1
ASSPGTSGGPGSYNEQF
>TRBV11-2|TRBJ1-3
ASSFGTSSSGNTIY
>TRBV14|TRBJ2-7
ASSQMTGIGAYEQY
>TRBV6-2/TRBV6-3|TRBJ2-3
ASSYMGLDTDTQY
>TRBV19|TRBJ1-4
ASSIDPVEKLF
>TRBV19|TRBJ2-1
ASSTEQPGEQF
>TRBV18|TRBJ2-1
ASSPPTGSGDYNEQF
>TRBV7-9|TRBJ2-1
ASSFDGVGNNEQF
>TRBV5-5|TRBJ2-2
ASRQADSPNTGELF